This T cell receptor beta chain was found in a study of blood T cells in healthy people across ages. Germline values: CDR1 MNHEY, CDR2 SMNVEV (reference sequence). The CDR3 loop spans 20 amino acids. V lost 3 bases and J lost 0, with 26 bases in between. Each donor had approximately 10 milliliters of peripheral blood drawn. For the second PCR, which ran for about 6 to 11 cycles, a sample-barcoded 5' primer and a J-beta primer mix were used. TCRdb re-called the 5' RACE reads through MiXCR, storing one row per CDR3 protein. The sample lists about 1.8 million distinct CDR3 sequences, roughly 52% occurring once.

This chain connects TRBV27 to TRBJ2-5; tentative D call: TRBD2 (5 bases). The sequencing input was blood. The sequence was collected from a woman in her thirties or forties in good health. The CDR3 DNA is TGTGCCAGCAGTTTCAGGATGACCTCAACTTGGACTGATTACCAAGAGACCCAGTACTTC. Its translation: CASSFRMTSTWTDYQETQYF.